These T cell receptor beta chains were read from a single sample in a study of regulatory T cells in long-lasting Graves disease. One entry per CDR3 protein results from TCRdb running MiXCR on the multiplex PCR reads. The repertoire holds about 310,000 distinct CDR3 sequences, around 20% seen once, with around 50% in the top ten. This sample comprised peripheral blood mononuclear cells (PBMCs), obtained when the disease was refractory, from a patient treated with antithyroid drugs. The receptors were gathered from a female donor with Graves disease. Each CDR3 is given with its conserved first and last residue. D genes are given only for firm matches. Where a row states a size, it is once, few, many or the class of an expanded clone; other rows omit it.

TRBJ2-7,TRBV7-2,TRBD1,NA,CASSLGGTGYEQHF,TGTGCCAGCAGCTTAGGAGGGACAGGATACGAGCAGCACTTC
TRBJ2-1,TRBV20-1,TRBD2,NA,CSAATPSGAYNEQFF,TGCAGTGCGGCAACGCCTAGCGGAGCCTACAATGAGCAGTTCTTC
TRBJ1-1,TRBV28,NA,NA,CASSLQSRNTEAFF,TGTGCCAGCAGTTTGCAATCTAGGAACACTGAAGCTTTCTTT
TRBJ2-4,TRBV10-1,NA,NA,CASSENGGAKNIQYF,TGCGCCAGCAGTGAGAACGGGGGAGCCAAAAACATTCAGTACTTC
TRBJ2-4,TRBV12-3/TRBV12-4,NA,few,CASSLAKGPGSKNIQYF,TGTGCCAGCAGTTTAGCTAAGGGCCCAGGGTCCAAAAACATTCAGTACTTC
TRBJ2-7,TRBV20-1,NA,NA,CSARSGAAYEQYF,TGCAGTGCTAGATCCGGAGCTGCTTACGAGCAGTACTTC
TRBJ2-2,TRBV25-1,NA,few,CASSEYGDELFF,TGTGCCAGCAGTGAATACGGGGATGAGCTGTTTTTT
TRBJ1-5,TRBV6-5,TRBD1,few,CASSSLTGDQPQHF,TGTGCCAGCAGTTCGTTGACAGGGGATCAGCCCCAGCATTTT
TRBJ2-7,TRBV4-1,TRBD2,NA,CASSHPSGGPEQYF,TGCGCCAGCAGCCACCCTAGCGGGGGGCCCGAGCAGTACTTC
TRBJ2-5,TRBV6-1,NA,NA,CASSEIRGRETQYF,TGTGCCAGCAGTGAAATACGGGGAAGAGAGACCCAGTACTTC
TRBJ2-2,TRBV7-2,NA,few,CASSFDLGELFF,TGTGCCAGCAGCTTCGACCTCGGGGAGCTGTTTTTT
TRBJ2-7,TRBV7-3,NA,few,CASSLMEASEQYF,TGTGCCAGCAGCTTAATGGAGGCCTCGGAGCAGTACTTC
TRBJ2-2,TRBV4-3,NA,NA,CASSQERSGELFF,TGCGCCAGCAGCCAAGAACGGTCCGGGGAGCTGTTTTTT
TRBJ1-5,TRBV28,NA,many,CASSLGGVKQPQHF,TGTGCCAGCAGTTTAGGCGGGGTGAAACAGCCCCAGCATTTT
TRBJ2-4,TRBV27,NA,many,CASCGRGDGIQYF,TGTGCCAGCTGTGGTAGGGGGGACGGCATTCAGTACTTC
TRBJ2-5,TRBV30,NA,many,CAWSGFGRQETQYF,TGTGCCTGGAGTGGCTTCGGGCGGCAAGAGACCCAGTACTTC
TRBJ1-5,TRBV2,NA,many,CASRGRTENQPQHF,TGTGCCAGCAGGGGAAGGACAGAGAATCAGCCCCAGCATTTT
TRBJ2-4,TRBV28,TRBD1,few,CASSSNRGIGQNIQCF,TGTGCCAGCAGTTCAAACAGGGGAATCGGGCAAAACATTCAGTGCTTC
TRBJ1-5,TRBV19,NA,NA,CASATDINQPQHF,TGTGCCAGTGCAACGGATATCAATCAGCCCCAGCATTTT
TRBJ2-7,TRBV7-8,NA,many,CASSFGLLTYEQYF,TGTGCCAGCAGCTTCGGCCTCTTAACTTACGAGCAGTACTTC
TRBJ2-7,TRBV27,NA,NA,CASRQRGSYEQYF,TGTGCCAGCAGACAACGAGGGAGCTACGAGCAGTACTTC
TRBJ2-7,TRBV28,NA,NA,CASTQTVTYEQYF,TGTGCCAGCACGCAAACCGTAACCTACGAGCAGTACTTC
TRBJ1-1,TRBV5-1,NA,few,CASRGTPENTEAFF,TGCGCCAGCAGAGGGACACCCGAGAACACTGAAGCTTTCTTT
TRBJ2-7,TRBV6-2/TRBV6-3,TRBD1,NA,CASSFSTGTGIWEQYF,TGTGCCAGCAGTTTTTCAACCGGGACAGGAATTTGGGAGCAGTACTTC
TRBJ2-1,TRBV2,TRBD2,NA,CASTQRERFDEQFF,TGTGCCAGCACCCAGCGGGAGAGGTTTGATGAGCAGTTCTTC
TRBJ2-7,TRBV12-3/TRBV12-4,TRBD1,many,CASSSGTDFSYEQYF,TGTGCCAGCAGTTCCGGGACAGACTTCTCCTACGAGCAGTACTTC
TRBJ2-7,TRBV5-1,NA,few,CASSLRSTGDYEQYF,TGCGCCAGCAGCTTGAGATCCACGGGAGACTACGAGCAGTACTTC
TRBJ2-7,TRBV7-2,TRBD2,few,CASSPDQGLAGYEQYF,TGTGCCAGCAGCCCCGATCAGGGACTAGCGGGATACGAGCAGTACTTC
TRBJ2-7,TRBV28,NA,NA,CAGSSLGGSAYEQYF,TGTGCCGGCAGTTCCCTAGGGGGGAGTGCGTACGAGCAGTACTTC
TRBJ2-2,TRBV28,NA,few,CASREGTGNNGELFF,TGTGCCTCCCGGGAGGGGACAGGGAACAACGGGGAGCTGTTTTTT
TRBJ1-2,TRBV5-1,NA,NA,CASSLGWAAADGYTF,TGCGCCAGCAGCTTGGGTTGGGCCGCCGCCGACGGCTACACCTTC
TRBJ1-1,TRBV19,TRBD1,NA,CASRGQAANTEAFF,TGTGCCAGTAGGGGACAGGCTGCGAACACTGAAGCTTTCTTT